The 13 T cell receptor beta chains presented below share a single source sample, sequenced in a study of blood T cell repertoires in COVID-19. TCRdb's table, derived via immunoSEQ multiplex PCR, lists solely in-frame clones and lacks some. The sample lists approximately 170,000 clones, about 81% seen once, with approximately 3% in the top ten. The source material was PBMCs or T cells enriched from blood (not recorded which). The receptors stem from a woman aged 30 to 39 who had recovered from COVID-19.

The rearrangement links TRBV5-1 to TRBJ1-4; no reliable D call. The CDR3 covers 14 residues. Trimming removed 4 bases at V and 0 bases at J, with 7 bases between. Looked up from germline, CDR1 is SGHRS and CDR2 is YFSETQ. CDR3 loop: CASSSTTTNEKLFF. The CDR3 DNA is TGCGCCAGCAGCAGCACCACAACTAATGAAAAACTGTTTTTT.

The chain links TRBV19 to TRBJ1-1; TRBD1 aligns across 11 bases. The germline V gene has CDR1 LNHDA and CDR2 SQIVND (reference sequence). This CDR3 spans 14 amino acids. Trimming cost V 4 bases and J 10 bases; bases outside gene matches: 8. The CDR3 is CASSSRDRGFLAFF. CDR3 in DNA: TGTGCCAGTAGTAGCCGGGACAGGGGGTTCCTAGCTTTCTTT.

CDR3 bases: TGTGCCAGCAGTTCAAGGGGACAGAGTCTTCAGCCCCAGCATTTT. Its protein is CASSSRGQSLQPQHF. The genes are TRBV6-5 and TRBJ1-5, with 7 bases fitting TRBD1. The V gene end was trimmed by 4 bases and the J gene end by 6 bases; junction bases not matched to a gene: 9. Germline V gene data show CDR1 as MNHEY and CDR2 as SVGAGI. CDR3 size: 15 residues.

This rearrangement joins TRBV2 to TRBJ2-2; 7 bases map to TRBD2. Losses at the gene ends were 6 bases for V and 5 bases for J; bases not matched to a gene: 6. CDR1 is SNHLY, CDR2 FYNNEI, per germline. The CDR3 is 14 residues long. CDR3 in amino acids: CASSPRGRTGELFF. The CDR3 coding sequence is TGTGCCAGCAGCCCGCGGGGGAGGACCGGGGAGCTGTTTTTT.

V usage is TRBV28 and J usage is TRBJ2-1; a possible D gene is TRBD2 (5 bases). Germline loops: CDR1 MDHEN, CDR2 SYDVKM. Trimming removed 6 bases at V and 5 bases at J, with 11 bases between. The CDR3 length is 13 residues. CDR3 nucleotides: TGTGCCAGCAGGAAGCGGAAGAACAATGAGCAGTTCTTC. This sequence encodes CASRKRKNNEQFF.

The DNA for the CDR3 is TGTGCCAGCAGCCAGGGGACTAGCGGGACTACCGGGGAGCTGTTTTTT. It is translated as CASSQGTSGTTGELFF. The chain is built from TRBV7-3 and TRBJ2-2; TRBD2 matches at 13 bases. The length of the CDR3 is 16 residues. The V gene's germline CDR1 is SGHTA and CDR2 FQGTGA. The V and J ends lost 5 bases and 5 bases, in that order; junction bases with no gene match: 5.

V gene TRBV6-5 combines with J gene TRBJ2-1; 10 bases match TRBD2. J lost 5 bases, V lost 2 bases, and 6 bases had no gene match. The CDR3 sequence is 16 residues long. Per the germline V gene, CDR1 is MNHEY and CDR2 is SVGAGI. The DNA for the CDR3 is TGTGCCAGCAGTTACGTCGGACTAGCGGACAACAATGAGCAGTTCTTC. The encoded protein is CASSYVGLADNNEQFF.

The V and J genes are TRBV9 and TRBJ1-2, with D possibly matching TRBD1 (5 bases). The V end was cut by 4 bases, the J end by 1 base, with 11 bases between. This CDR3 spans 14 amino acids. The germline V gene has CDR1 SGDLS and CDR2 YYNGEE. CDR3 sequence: CASSPQGLNYGYTF. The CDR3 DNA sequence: TGTGCCAGCAGCCCCCAGGGACTTAACTATGGCTACACCTTC.

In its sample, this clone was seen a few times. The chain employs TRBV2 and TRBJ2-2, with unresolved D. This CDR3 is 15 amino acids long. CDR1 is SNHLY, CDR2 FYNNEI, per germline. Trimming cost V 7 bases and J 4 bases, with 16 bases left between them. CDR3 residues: CASKRPSRGTGELFF. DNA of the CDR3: TGTGCCAGCAAACGCCCATCCCGAGGCACCGGGGAGCTGTTTTTT. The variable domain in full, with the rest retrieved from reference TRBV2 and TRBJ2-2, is EPEVTQTPSHQVTQMGQEVILRCVPISNHLYFYWYRQILGQKVEFLVSFYNNEISEKSEIFDDQFSVERPDGSNFTLKIRSTKLEDSAMYFCASKRPSRGTGELFFGEGSRLTVL.

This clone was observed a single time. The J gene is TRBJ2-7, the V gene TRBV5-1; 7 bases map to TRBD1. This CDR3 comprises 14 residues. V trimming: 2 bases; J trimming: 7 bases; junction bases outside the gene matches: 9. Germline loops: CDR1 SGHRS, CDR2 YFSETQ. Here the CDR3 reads CASSFLTGEGEQYF. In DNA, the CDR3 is TGCGCCAGCAGCTTTTTAACAGGGGAAGGGGAGCAGTACTTC.

This CDR3 is CASGLYNEQFF. The CDR3 DNA reads TGTGCCAGCGGACTTTACAATGAGCAGTTCTTC. This chain uses TRBV2 with TRBJ2-1; a possible D gene is TRBD2 (5 bases). This CDR3 region has 11 residues. V lost 8 bases and J lost 4, with 6 bases in between. The V gene's germline CDR1 is SNHLY and CDR2 FYNNEI.

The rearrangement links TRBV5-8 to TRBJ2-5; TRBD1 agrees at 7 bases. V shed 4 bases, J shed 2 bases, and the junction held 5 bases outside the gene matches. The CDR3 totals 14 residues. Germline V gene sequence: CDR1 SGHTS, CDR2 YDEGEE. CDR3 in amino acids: CASSRGTVQETQYF. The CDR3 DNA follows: TGTGCCAGCAGCCGTGGGACAGTGCAAGAGACCCAGTACTTC.

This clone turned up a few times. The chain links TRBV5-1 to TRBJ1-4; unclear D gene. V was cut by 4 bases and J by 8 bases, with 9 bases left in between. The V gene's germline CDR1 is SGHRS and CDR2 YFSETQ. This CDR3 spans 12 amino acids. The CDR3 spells CASSDSGEKLFF. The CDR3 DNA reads TGCGCCAGCAGCGACTCTGGGGAAAAACTGTTTTTT. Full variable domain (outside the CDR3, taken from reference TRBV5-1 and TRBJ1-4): KAGVTQTPRYLIKTRGQQVTLSCSPISGHRSVSWYQQTPGQGLQFLFEYFSETQRNKGNFPGRFSGRQFSNSRSEMNVSTLELGDSALYLCASSDSGEKLFFGSGTQLSVL.